This passage covers 10 T cell receptor beta chains from one sample sequenced in a study of CD8 T cells in ankylosing spondylitis. A single record per CDR3 protein comes from TCRdb applying MiXCR to the 5' RACE reads. The sample records under 300,000 distinct CDR3 sequences, over 8.5% being singletons. The sequencing sample was made of blood, either unsorted or a sorted T cell fraction (not recorded which). Every receptor here comes from a male donor with ankylosing spondylitis or in good health (not recorded which).

With regard to this clonotype: One base away lies a much larger clone, so this may be a sequencing read error. The V gene is TRBV3-1, the J gene TRBJ2-3; D is unresolved. The germline V gene has CDR1 LGHDT and CDR2 YNNKEL (reference sequence). The CDR3 totals 17 residues. CDR3 DNA: TGTGCCACCAGCCAACGAAGTTATAGTAACCCCACAGATACGCAGTATTTT. Protein product: CATSQRSYSNPTDTQYF.

This clonotype has at least ten counts. This chain connects TRBV5-1 to TRBJ1-5; D gene unclear. The CDR3 contains 15 residues. The germline V gene encodes CDR1 SGHRS and CDR2 YFSETQ. V was cut by 0 bases and J by 3 bases, with 10 bases left in between. The CDR3 reads CASSLDNSHNQPQHF. The CDR3 coding sequence is TGCGCCAGCAGCTTGGATAACAGCCACAATCAGCCCCAGCATTTT.

This clonotype showed up many times. This sequence joins TRBV6-1 and TRBJ1-6; D unclear. The V end lost 4 bases, the J end lost 10 bases, and 20 bases lay between the germline ends. This CDR3 contains 16 residues. Germline CDR1 and CDR2: MNHNS and SASEGT. The CDR3, as DNA: TGTGCCAGCAGTGTCATTCGGTCGGACGGCGTATCACCCCTCCACTTT. Translation: CASSVIRSDGVSPLHF.

This clonotype was counted at least ten times. This chain joins TRBV5-1 and TRBJ2-1, with TRBD2 matching 8 bases. With V trimmed by 0 bases and J by 6 bases, 8 bases remained unmatched. Germline loops: CDR1 SGHRS, CDR2 YFSETQ. The CDR3 is 16 amino acids. The CDR3 is CASSLVLAGVSNEQFF. The CDR3 DNA sequence: TGCGCCAGCAGCTTGGTTCTAGCGGGCGTTTCCAATGAGCAGTTCTTC.

This chain joins TRBV19 and TRBJ1-1, with no clear D. The V end lost 1 base, the J end lost 1 base, and 7 bases lay between the germline ends. Germline values: CDR1 LNHDA, CDR2 SQIVND (reference sequence). This CDR3 has 14 amino acids. The CDR3 reads CASSIGRENTEAFF. CDR3 in DNA: TGTGCCAGTAGTATAGGGCGGGAGAACACTGAAGCTTTCTTT.

This clonotype was recorded at least ten times. The chain employs TRBV12-3 or TRBV12-4 and TRBJ2-6; no reliable D call. This CDR3 is 11 amino acids long. V was cut by 9 bases and J by 2 bases, with 2 bases left in between. This CDR3 is CASTGANVLTF. In DNA, the CDR3 is TGTGCCAGTACTGGGGCCAACGTCCTGACTTTC.

This clonotype has ten or more counts. The CDR3 coding sequence is TGCGCCAGCAGCTCCGGACTGACAGGGTTCGAGGGCTACACCTTC. Translating gives CASSSGLTGFEGYTF. The rearrangement uses TRBV5-1 and TRBJ1-2; 7 nucleotides line up with TRBD1. Trimming removed 3 bases from V and 8 bases from J; junction bases left unmatched: 13. The CDR3 loop spans 15 amino acids. Germline CDR1 reads SGHRS; CDR2 reads YFSETQ.

In its sample, this clonotype was seen many times. V and J are TRBV25-1 and TRBJ2-5; TRBD2 might be the D (5 bases). Germline values: CDR1 MGHDK, CDR2 SYGVNS. V lost 3 bases to trimming and J lost 2 bases, with 16 bases between them. The CDR3 runs 16 residues. The CDR3 sequence is CASSDKNDGEQETQYF. The DNA for the CDR3 is TGTGCCAGCAGTGATAAAAACGACGGGGAACAAGAGACCCAGTACTTC.

V usage is TRBV7-9 and J usage is TRBJ1-1; 7 bases fit TRBD1. There are 13 residues in the CDR3. CDR1 is SEHNR, CDR2 FQNEAQ, per germline (reference sequence). Trimming removed 7 bases from V and 5 bases from J; junction bases left unmatched: 7. CDR3 nucleotides: TGTGCCAGCACCCGACAGGGAGGGACTGAAGCTTTCTTT. Its protein product is CASTRQGGTEAFF.

This clonotype has ten or more counts. V is TRBV5-1 and J is TRBJ2-7, with no clear D. Trimming stripped 3 bases from V and 12 bases from J, with 13 bases between. Germline CDR1 reads SGHRS; CDR2 reads YFSETQ. The CDR3 spans 11 residues. CDR3 region: CASSSGQDWYF. The CDR3 nucleotides read TGCGCCAGCAGCTCCGGGCAGGATTGGTACTTC.